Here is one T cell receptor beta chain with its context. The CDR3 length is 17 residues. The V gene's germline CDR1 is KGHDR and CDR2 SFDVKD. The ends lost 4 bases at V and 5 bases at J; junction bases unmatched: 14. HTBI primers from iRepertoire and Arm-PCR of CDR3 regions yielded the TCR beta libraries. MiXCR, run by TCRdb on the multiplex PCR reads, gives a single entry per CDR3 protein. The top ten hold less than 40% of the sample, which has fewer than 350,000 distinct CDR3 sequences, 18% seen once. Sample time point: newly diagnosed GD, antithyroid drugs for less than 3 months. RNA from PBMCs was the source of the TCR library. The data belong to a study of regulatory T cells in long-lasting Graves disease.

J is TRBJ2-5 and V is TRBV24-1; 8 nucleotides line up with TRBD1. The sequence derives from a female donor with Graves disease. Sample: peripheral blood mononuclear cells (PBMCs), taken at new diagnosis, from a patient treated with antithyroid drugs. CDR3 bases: TGTGCCACCAGTGACATAAGTGGACGGACAGGGCGGGAGACCCAGTACTTC. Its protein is CATSDISGRTGRETQYF.